This T cell receptor (beta chain) stems from a study of shared clonotypes between healthy human individuals. Regarding this clone: Germline and junction disagree at one end, which may indicate a read error.

The repertoire was sequenced with immunoSEQ multiplex PCR; TCRdb's copy has only in-frame clones and lacks some. The table shows about 2 million clones, with roughly 94% occurring only once. Germline values: CDR1 KGHSH, CDR2 LQKENI. The CDR3 length is 13 residues. The sample taken for sequencing was naive CD4+ T cells sorted from blood. The subset here: CD45RA+ positively selected. The sequence was obtained from a man younger than 35 in good health. The chain links TRBV18 to TRBJ1-3; 11 nucleotides line up with TRBD1. The CDR3 here is CASSGQGAAQDHF. As DNA, the CDR3 is TGTGCCAGCTCCGGACAGGGGGCTGCGCAAGACCATTTT.